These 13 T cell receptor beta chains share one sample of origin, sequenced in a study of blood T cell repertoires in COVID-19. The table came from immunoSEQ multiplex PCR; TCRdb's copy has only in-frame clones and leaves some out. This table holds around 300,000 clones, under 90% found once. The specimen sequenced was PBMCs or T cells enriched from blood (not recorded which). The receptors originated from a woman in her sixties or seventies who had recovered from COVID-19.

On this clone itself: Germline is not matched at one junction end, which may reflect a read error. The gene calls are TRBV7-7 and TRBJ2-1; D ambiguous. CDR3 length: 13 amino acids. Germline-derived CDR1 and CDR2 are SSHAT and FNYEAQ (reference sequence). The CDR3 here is CASSSFPYNEQFF. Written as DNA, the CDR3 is TGTGCTAGCAGCTCCTTCCCCTACAATGAGCAGTTCTTC.

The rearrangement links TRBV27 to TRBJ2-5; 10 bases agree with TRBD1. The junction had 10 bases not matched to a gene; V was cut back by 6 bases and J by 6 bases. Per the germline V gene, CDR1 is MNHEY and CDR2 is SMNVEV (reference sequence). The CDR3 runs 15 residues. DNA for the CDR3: TGTGCCAGCAGGCTATCTTGGGACAGGGGTCAGACCCAGTACTTC. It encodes CASRLSWDRGQTQYF.

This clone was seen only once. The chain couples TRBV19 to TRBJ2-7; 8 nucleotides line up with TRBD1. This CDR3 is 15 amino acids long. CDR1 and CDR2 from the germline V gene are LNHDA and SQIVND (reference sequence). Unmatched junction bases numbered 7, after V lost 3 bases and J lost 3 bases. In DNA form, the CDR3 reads TGTGCCAGTAGTATCGCACAGGGGGGAGACTACGAGCAGTACTTC. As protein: CASSIAQGGDYEQYF. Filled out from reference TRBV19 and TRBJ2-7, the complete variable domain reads DGGITQSPKYLFRKEGQNVTLSCEQNLNHDAMYWYRQDPGQGLRLIYYSQIVNDFQKGDIAEGYSVSREKKESFPLTVTSAQKNPTAFYLCASSIAQGGDYEQYFGPGTRLTVT.

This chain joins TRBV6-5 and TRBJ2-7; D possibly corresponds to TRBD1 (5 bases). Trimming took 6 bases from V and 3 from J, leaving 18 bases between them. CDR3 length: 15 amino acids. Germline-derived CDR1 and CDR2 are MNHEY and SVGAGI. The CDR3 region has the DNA TGTGCCAGCAGACCCCTGGGCAGGGAATACTACGAGCAGTACTTC. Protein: CASRPLGREYYEQYF.

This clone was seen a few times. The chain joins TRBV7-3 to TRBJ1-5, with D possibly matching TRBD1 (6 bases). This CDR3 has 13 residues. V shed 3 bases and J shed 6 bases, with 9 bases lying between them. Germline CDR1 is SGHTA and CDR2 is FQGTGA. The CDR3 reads CASSFDRFQPQHF. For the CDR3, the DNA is TGTGCCAGCAGCTTTGACAGGTTTCAGCCCCAGCATTTT.

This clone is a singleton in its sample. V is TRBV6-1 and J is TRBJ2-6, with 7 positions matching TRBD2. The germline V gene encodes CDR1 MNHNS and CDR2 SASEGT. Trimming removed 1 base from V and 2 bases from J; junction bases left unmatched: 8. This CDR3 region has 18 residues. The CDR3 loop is CASSEVYYRGAGANVLTF. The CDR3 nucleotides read TGTGCCAGCAGTGAAGTATATTATCGGGGGGCTGGGGCCAACGTCCTGACTTTC.

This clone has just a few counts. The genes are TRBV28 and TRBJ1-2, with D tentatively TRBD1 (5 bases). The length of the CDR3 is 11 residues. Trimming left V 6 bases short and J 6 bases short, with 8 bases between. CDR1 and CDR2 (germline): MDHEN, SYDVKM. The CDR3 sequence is CASSGGDGYTF. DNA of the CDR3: TGTGCCAGCAGCGGAGGGGATGGCTACACCTTC.

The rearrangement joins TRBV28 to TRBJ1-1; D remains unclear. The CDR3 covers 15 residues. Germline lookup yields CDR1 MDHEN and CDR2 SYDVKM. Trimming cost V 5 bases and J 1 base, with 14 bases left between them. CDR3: CASSLPTRSNTEAFF. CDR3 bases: TGTGCCAGCAGTCTACCGACACGTTCGAACACTGAAGCTTTCTTT.

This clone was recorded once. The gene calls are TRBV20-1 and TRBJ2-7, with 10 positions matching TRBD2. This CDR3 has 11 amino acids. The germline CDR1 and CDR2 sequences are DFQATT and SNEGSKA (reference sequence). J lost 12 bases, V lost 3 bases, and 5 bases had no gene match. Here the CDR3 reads CSARIAGGSYF. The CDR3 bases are TGCAGTGCTAGGATAGCGGGAGGATCGTACTTC.

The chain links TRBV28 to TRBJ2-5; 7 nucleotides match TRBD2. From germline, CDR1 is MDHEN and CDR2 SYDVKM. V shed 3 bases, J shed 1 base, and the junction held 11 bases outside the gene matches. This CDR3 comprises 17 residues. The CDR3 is CASSFLAWVAGQETQYF. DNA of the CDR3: TGTGCCAGCAGTTTTTTGGCCTGGGTAGCGGGCCAAGAGACCCAGTACTTC.

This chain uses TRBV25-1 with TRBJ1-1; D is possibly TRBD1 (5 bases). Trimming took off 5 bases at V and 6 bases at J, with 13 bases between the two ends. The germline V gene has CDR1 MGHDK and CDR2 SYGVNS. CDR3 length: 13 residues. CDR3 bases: TGTGCCAGCAGTCGTGGGGCAGTCGCTGAAGCTTTCTTT. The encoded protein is CASSRGAVAEAFF.

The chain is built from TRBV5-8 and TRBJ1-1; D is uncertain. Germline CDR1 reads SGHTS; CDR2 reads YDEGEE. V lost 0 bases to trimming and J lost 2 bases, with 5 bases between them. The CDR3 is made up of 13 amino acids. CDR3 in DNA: TGTGCCAGCAGCTTGGAACTTAACACTGAAGCTTTCTTT. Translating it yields CASSLELNTEAFF. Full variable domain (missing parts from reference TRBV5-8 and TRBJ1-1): EAGVTQSPTHLIKTRGQQATLRCSPISGHTSVYWYQQALGLGLQFLLWYDEGEERNRGNFPPRFSGRQFPNYSSELNVNALELEDSALYLCASSLELNTEAFFGQGTRLTVV.

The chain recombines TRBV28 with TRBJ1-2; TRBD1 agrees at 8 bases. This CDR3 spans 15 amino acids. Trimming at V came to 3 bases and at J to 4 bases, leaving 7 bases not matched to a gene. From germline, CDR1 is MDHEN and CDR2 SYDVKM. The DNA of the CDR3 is TGTGCCAGCAGTTTCGCGGGACAGGAGGTCTATGGCTACACCTTC. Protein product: CASSFAGQEVYGYTF.